These T cell receptor beta chains were read from a single sample in a study of CD8 T cells in Susac syndrome. From the immunoSEQ multiplex PCR reads, TCRdb called clonotypes with MiXCR, one entry per CDR3 protein. The profile shows 95,000 to 150,000 distinct CDR3 sequences, over 90% of them singletons. The sequenced material came from CD4+ T cells from PBMCs. The receptors here all came from a human donor with Susac syndrome. The CDR3 runs from the conserved cysteine through the conserved F or W. A D gene is named only where the DNA matches it firmly. For some rows the clone size is stated as once, few or many, or as a class when expanded; others skip it.

j_gene	abundance	v_gene	d_gene	CDR3aa	CDR3nt
TRBJ1-1	NA	TRBV29-1	TRBD1	CSVVRDRALNTEAFF	TGCAGCGTCGTCCGGGACAGGGCTTTGAACACTGAAGCTTTCTTT
TRBJ2-2	NA	TRBV7-9	NA	CASSRDTNLKTGELFF	TGTGCCAGCAGCCGGGACACCAATTTAAAAACCGGGGAGCTGTTTTTT
TRBJ2-1	NA	TRBV10-3	TRBD2	CAISGDSGRLYNEQFF	TGTGCCATCAGTGGAGATAGCGGGAGGCTATACAATGAGCAGTTCTTC
TRBJ1-5	NA	TRBV20-1	NA	CSARVPGEGNQPQHF	TGCAGTGCTAGAGTCCCAGGGGAAGGTAATCAGCCCCAGCATTTT
TRBJ2-6	NA	TRBV29-1	NA	CSVRDEANVLTF	TGCAGCGTGCGGGACGAGGCCAACGTCCTGACTTTC
TRBJ1-3	NA	TRBV5-1	NA	CASSRTVSGNTIYF	TGCGCCAGCAGCCGGACCGTCTCTGGAAACACCATATATTTT
TRBJ1-1	NA	TRBV30	NA	CAWTYRVEAFF	TGTGCCTGGACCTACAGGGTTGAAGCTTTCTTT
TRBJ1-5	NA	TRBV30	NA	CAWSVVGVNQPQHF	TGTGCCTGGAGTGTAGTGGGGGTCAATCAGCCCCAGCATTTT
TRBJ2-3	NA	TRBV7-2	NA	CASSLNSQRVSDTQYF	TGTGCCAGCAGCTTAAATTCTCAGCGGGTCTCGGATACGCAGTATTTT
TRBJ2-7	NA	TRBV9	TRBD1	CASNVAGQGEQYF	TGTGCCAGCAACGTAGCCGGACAGGGCGAGCAGTACTTC
TRBJ1-1	NA	TRBV19	NA	CARATQWPNTEAFF	TGTGCCAGGGCCACTCAATGGCCCAACACTGAAGCTTTCTTT
TRBJ1-2	NA	TRBV9	TRBD1	CASSTRTGHYGYTF	TGTGCCAGCAGCACCCGGACAGGCCACTATGGCTACACCTTC
TRBJ2-3	NA	TRBV20-1	NA	CSARASHGTQYF	TGCAGTGCTAGAGCCTCGCACGGTACGCAGTATTTT
TRBJ2-3	NA	TRBV6-2/TRBV6-3	NA	CASSYRETDTQYF	TGTGCCAGCAGTTACCGGGAGACAGATACGCAGTATTTT
TRBJ2-1	few	TRBV6-1	TRBD1	CASRRRDRGYEQFF	TGTGCCAGCAGACGCCGGGACAGGGGCTATGAGCAGTTCTTC
TRBJ2-7	NA	TRBV10-3	NA	CAIKRMEEDYEQYF	TGTGCCATCAAACGGATGGAGGAAGACTACGAGCAGTACTTC
TRBJ1-1	NA	TRBV7-9	NA	CASLRGRESQAFF	TGTGCCAGCCTTAGAGGCAGGGAATCTCAGGCTTTCTTT
TRBJ2-3	NA	TRBV5-1	TRBD2	CASTVSTSGVRGTQYF	TGCGCCAGCACCGTCTCGACTAGCGGAGTGAGGGGTACGCAGTATTTT
TRBJ2-1	NA	TRBV30	NA	CAWSPDSNEQFF	TGTGCCTGGAGTCCCGACTCCAATGAGCAGTTCTTC
TRBJ1-1	NA	TRBV12-3/TRBV12-4	NA	CASSLLGGTEAFF	TGTGCCAGCAGTTTATTAGGGGGAACTGAAGCTTTCTTT
TRBJ2-7	NA	TRBV4-1	TRBD2	CASSQDRLTSGSEQYF	TGCGCCAGCAGCCAAGATAGGTTGACTAGCGGGAGCGAGCAGTACTTC
TRBJ1-5	NA	TRBV18	NA	CASSPREGGNQPQHF	TGTGCCAGCTCACCACGGGAAGGGGGCAATCAGCCCCAGCATTTT
TRBJ2-5	NA	TRBV5-4	NA	CASSLDRSQETQYF	TGTGCCAGCAGCTTGGACAGGTCCCAAGAGACCCAGTACTTC
TRBJ1-1	NA	TRBV20-1	NA	CSARATGTVNTEAFF	TGCAGTGCTAGGGCTACCGGGACGGTGAACACTGAAGCTTTCTTT
TRBJ2-1	NA	TRBV20-1	NA	CSATEDFNNEQFF	TGCAGTGCTACCGAGGACTTCAACAATGAGCAGTTCTTC
TRBJ2-1	once	TRBV5-1	TRBD1	CASSPGTGGYNEQFF	TGCGCCAGCAGCCCCGGGACAGGGGGATACAATGAGCAGTTCTTC
TRBJ2-1	once	TRBV9	NA	CASSVASTNEQFF	TGTGCCAGCAGCGTAGCCAGTACCAATGAGCAGTTCTTC
TRBJ2-5	NA	TRBV7-2	NA	CASSSEQTQYF	TGTGCCAGCAGCTCGGAACAGACCCAGTACTTC
TRBJ2-1	NA	TRBV5-4	NA	CASSLAGPLYNEQFF	TGTGCCAGCAGCTTAGCGGGCCCCTTATACAATGAGCAGTTCTTC
TRBJ2-2	NA	TRBV4-2	TRBD2	CASSQGEAGANTGELFF	TGTGCCAGCAGCCAAGGGGAAGCGGGAGCAAACACCGGGGAGCTGTTTTTT
TRBJ1-1	NA	TRBV5-8	TRBD1	CASSFRDRGHTEAFF	TGTGCCAGCAGCTTCCGGGACAGGGGTCACACTGAAGCTTTCTTT
TRBJ2-4	NA	TRBV3-1	TRBD1	CASSLRTGAGNIQYF	TGTGCCAGCAGCCTTCGGACAGGGGCCGGGAACATTCAGTACTTC
TRBJ2-1	NA	TRBV5-1	NA	CASSLVGDLNEQFF	TGCGCCAGCAGCTTGGTAGGGGACTTGAATGAGCAGTTCTTC
TRBJ2-1	NA	TRBV20-1	NA	CSAAHPGPGGNEQFF	TGCAGTGCTGCCCATCCGGGACCTGGAGGGAATGAGCAGTTCTTC